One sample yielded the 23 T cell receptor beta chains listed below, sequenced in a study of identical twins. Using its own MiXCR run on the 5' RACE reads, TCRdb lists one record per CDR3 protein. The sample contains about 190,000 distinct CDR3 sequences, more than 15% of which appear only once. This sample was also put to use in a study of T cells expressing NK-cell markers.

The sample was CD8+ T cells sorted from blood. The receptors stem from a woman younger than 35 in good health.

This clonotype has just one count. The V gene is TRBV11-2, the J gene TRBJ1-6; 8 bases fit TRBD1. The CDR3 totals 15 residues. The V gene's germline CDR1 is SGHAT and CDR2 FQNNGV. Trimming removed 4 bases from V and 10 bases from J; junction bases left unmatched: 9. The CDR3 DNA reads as TGTGCCAGCAGCTCAACAGGGGGTCGGGGATCACCCCTCCACTTT. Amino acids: CASSSTGGRGSPLHF.

The CDR3 DNA is TGTGCCAGCAGTTTGCTTCAGGGGGCAGACGAGCAGTACTTC. Translated: CASSLLQGADEQYF. J is TRBJ2-7 and V is TRBV27; 8 nucleotides match TRBD1. The CDR3 is 14 residues long. V dropped 3 bases and J dropped 5; count of bases not matched to a gene: 6. Germline V gives CDR1 MNHEY, CDR2 SMNVEV (reference sequence).

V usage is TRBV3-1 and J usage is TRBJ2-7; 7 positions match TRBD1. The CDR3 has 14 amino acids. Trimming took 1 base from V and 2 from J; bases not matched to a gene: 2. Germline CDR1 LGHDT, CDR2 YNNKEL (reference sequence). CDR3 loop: CASSQAGQTYEQYF. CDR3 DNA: TGTGCCAGCAGCCAAGCGGGACAGACCTACGAGCAGTACTTC.

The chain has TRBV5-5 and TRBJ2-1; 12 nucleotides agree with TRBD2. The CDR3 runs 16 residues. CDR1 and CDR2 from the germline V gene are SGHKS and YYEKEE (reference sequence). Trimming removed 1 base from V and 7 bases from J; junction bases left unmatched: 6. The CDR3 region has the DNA TGTGCCAGCAGCTTGTATGGACTAGCGGGGCCTAATGAGCAGTTCTTC. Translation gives CASSLYGLAGPNEQFF.

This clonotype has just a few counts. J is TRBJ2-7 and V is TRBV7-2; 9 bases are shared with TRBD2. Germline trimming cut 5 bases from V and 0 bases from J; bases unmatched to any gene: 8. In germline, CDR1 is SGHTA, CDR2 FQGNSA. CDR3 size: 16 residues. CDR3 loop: CASSPQREAYSYEQYF. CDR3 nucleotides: TGTGCCAGCAGCCCCCAGCGGGAGGCCTACTCCTACGAGCAGTACTTC.

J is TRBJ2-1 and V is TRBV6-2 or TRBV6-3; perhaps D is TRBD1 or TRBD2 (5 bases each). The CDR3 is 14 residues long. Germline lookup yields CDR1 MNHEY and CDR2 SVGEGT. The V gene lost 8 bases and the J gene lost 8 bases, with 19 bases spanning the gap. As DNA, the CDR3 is TGTGCCAGCGGGACCGGCGAGTTTTGGGATGAGCAGTTCTTC. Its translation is CASGTGEFWDEQFF.

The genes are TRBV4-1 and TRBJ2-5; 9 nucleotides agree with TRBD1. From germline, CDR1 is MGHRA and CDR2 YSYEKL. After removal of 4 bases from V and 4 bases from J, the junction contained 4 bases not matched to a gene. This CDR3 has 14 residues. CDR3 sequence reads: CASSRGTGTETQYF. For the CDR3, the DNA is TGCGCCAGCAGCCGGGGGACAGGGACAGAGACCCAGTACTTC.

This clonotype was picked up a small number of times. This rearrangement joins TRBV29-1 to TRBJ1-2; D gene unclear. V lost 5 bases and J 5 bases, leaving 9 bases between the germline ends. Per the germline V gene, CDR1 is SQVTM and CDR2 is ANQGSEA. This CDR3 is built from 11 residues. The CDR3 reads CSVPVGYGYTF. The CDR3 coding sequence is TGCAGCGTTCCAGTGGGGTATGGCTACACCTTC.

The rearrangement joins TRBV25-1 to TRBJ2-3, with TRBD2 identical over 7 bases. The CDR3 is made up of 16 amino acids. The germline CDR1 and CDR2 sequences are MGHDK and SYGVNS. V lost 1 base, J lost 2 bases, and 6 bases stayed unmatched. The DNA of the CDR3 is TGTGCCAGCAGTGAATTACCGGGACTAAACACAGATACGCAGTATTTT. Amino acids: CASSELPGLNTDTQYF.

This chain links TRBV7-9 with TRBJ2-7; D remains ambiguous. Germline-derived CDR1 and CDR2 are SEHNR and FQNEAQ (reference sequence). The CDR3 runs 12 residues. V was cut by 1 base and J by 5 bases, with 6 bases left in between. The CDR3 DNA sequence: TGTGCCAGCAGCTTAGAATCTGACGAGCAGTACTTC. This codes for CASSLESDEQYF.

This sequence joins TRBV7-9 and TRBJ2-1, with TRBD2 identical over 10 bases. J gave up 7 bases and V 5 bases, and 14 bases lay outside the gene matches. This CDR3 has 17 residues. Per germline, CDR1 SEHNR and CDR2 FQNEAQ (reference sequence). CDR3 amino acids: CASSPLGPSGRGNEQFF. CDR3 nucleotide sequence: TGTGCCAGCAGCCCACTAGGTCCTAGCGGGAGAGGGAATGAGCAGTTCTTC.

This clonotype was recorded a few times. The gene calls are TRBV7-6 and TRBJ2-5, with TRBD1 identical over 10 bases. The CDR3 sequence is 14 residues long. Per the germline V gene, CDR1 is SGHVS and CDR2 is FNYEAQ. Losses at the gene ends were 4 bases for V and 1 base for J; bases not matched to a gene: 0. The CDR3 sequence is CASSWTGGQETQYF. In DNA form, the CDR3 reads TGTGCCAGCAGCTGGACAGGGGGCCAAGAGACCCAGTACTTC.

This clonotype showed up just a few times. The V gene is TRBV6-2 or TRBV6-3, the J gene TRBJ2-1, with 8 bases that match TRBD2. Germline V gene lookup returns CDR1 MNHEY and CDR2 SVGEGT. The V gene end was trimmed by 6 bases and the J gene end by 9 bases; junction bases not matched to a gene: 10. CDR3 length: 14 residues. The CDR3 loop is CASSWSGRESEQFF. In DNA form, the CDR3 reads TGTGCCAGCAGCTGGAGCGGGAGAGAAAGTGAGCAGTTCTTC.

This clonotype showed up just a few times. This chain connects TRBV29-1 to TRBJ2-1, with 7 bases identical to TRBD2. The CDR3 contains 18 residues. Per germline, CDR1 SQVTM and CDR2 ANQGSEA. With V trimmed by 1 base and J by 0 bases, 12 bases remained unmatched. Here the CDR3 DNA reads TGCAGCGTTGAAGGGAGAGTAGCGGGCCTTAGCTCCTACAATGAGCAGTTCTTC. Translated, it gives CSVEGRVAGLSSYNEQFF.

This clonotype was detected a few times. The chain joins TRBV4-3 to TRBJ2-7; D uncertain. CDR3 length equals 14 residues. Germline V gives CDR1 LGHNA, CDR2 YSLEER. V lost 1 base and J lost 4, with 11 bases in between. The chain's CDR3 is CASSQGEIGYEQYF. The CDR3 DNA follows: TGCGCCAGCAGCCAAGGAGAAATTGGGTACGAGCAGTACTTC.

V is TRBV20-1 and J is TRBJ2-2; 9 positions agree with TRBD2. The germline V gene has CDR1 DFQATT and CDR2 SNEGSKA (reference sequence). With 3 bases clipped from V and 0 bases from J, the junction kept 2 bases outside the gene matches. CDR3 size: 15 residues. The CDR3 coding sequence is TGCAGTGCTAGTCCTAGCGGGGCGAACACCGGGGAGCTGTTTTTT. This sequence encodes CSASPSGANTGELFF.

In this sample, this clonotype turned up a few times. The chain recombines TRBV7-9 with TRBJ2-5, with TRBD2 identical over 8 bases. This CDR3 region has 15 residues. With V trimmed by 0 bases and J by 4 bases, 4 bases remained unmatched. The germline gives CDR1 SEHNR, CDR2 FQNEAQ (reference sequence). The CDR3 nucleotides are TGTGCCAGCAGCTTAGCGCTACGGGGGGGAGAGACCCAGTACTTC. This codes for CASSLALRGGETQYF.

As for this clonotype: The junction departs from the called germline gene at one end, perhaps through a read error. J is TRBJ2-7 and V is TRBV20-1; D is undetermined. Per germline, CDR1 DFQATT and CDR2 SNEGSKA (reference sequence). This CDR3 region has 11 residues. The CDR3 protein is CSARVSNEQYF. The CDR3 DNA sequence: TGCAGTGCTAGAGTCTCCAACGAGCAGTACTTC.

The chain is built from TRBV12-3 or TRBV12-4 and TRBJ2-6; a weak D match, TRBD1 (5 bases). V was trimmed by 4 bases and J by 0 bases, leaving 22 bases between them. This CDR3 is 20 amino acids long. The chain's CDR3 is CASSSISLWQGSSGANVLTF. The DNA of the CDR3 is TGTGCCAGCAGTTCGATATCCCTTTGGCAGGGAAGCTCTGGGGCCAACGTCCTGACTTTC.

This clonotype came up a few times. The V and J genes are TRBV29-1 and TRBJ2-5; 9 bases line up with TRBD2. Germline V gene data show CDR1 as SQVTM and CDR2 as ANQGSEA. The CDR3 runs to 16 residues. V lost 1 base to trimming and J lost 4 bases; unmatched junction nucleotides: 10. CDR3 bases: TGCAGCGTTGAAGTCTCGGGTAGCGGGAGCAGAGAGACCCAGTACTTC. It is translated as CSVEVSGSGSRETQYF.

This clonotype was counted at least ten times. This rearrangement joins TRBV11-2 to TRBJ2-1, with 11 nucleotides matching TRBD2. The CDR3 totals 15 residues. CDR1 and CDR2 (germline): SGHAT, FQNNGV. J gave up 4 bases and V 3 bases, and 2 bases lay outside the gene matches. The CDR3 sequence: CASSLVAGGYNEQFF. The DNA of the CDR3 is TGTGCCAGCAGCTTGGTAGCGGGAGGGTACAATGAGCAGTTCTTC.

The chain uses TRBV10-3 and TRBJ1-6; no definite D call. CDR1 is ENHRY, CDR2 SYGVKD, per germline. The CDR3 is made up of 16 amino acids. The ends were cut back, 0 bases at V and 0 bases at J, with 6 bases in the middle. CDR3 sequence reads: CAISESESSYNSPLHF. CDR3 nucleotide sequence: TGTGCCATCAGTGAGTCGGAGAGCTCCTATAATTCACCCCTCCACTTT.

CDR3 region: CASSTGTTAGNTIYF. The CDR3 nucleotides read TGCGCCAGCAGCACAGGAACCACGGCTGGAAACACCATATATTTT. This rearrangement joins TRBV4-3 to TRBJ1-3, with D perhaps matching TRBD1 (5 bases). Germline CDR1 is LGHNA and CDR2 is YSLEER. This CDR3 spans 15 amino acids. The V end was cut by 5 bases, the J end by 2 bases, with 13 bases between.